A single sample gave rise to the 5 T cell receptor beta chains below, sequenced in a study of blood T cell repertoires in COVID-19. TCRdb's table, derived via immunoSEQ multiplex PCR, lists solely in-frame clones and lacks some. The table shows more than 250,000 clones, with around 90% occurring only once. Specimen: peripheral blood. These receptors originate from a human donor in a cohort sampled during active COVID-19.

The gene calls are TRBV23-1 and TRBJ2-1; D is ambiguous. TRBV23-1 is marked as an open reading frame, function uncertain. The CDR3 covers 11 residues. Trimming left V 4 bases short and J 10 bases short, with 8 bases between. DNA of the CDR3: TGCGCCAGCAGTCGGCCGAAGGAGCAGTTCTTC. This gives the protein CASSRPKEQFF.

The gene calls are TRBV30 and TRBJ2-5; D uncertain. Germline lookup yields CDR1 GTSNPN and CDR2 SVGIG (reference sequence). V dropped 2 bases and J dropped 4 bases, with 5 bases sitting between them. The CDR3 spans 11 residues. CDR3 residues: CAWSPGETQYF. CDR3 sequence (DNA): TGTGCCTGGAGTCCGGGAGAGACCCAGTACTTC.

The chain combines TRBV6-5 with TRBJ2-7; 7 bases agree with TRBD1. The trim removed 4 bases at V and 0 bases at J, leaving 3 bases unmatched. Germline-derived CDR1 and CDR2 are MNHEY and SVGAGI. CDR3 length: 14 residues. The CDR3 DNA sequence: TGTGCCAGCAGTTTGGACAGGCCCTCCTACGAGCAGTACTTC. Amino acids: CASSLDRPSYEQYF.

The chain has TRBV3-1 (or the pseudogene TRBV3-2) and TRBJ1-3, with D unclear. Deletions cut 1 base from V and 2 bases from J, with 9 bases between. The CDR3 covers 15 residues. CDR1 is LGHDT, CDR2 YNNKEL, per germline (reference sequence). CDR3 loop: CASSQAEGPGNTIYF. CDR3 bases: TGTGCCAGCAGCCAAGCTGAGGGCCCTGGAAACACCATATATTTT.

The CDR3 loop is CASSFEGHYGYTF. The CDR3 coding sequence is TGTGCCAGCAGCTTCGAGGGTCACTATGGCTACACCTTC. The chain employs TRBV11-2 and TRBJ1-2; unclear D gene. V gave up 3 bases and J gave up 3 bases, with 8 bases separating them. This CDR3 has 13 amino acids. Germline loops: CDR1 SGHAT, CDR2 FQNNGV. The complete variable domain, with remaining parts taken from reference TRBV11-2 and TRBJ1-2, reads EAGVAQSPRYKIIEKRQSVAFWCNPISGHATLYWYQQILGQGPKLLIQFQNNGVVDDSQLPKDRFSAERLKGVDSTLKIQPAKLEDSAVYLCASSFEGHYGYTFGSGTRLTVV.